This T cell receptor beta chain originates from a study of vaccination effects on CD4 cells after COVID-19. About the study: Convalescent patients, a few in all, were sampled both early and late after vaccination. Samples that were drawn after vaccination came a median of 72 days after the second dose. Overall study findings and caveats: Marked clonal contraction was seen late after vaccination (in both infection- and vaccine-induced clones).

V dropped 2 bases and J dropped 0 bases, with 5 bases sitting between them. The length of the CDR3 is 13 residues. Germline assignment: CDR1 GTSNPN and CDR2 SVGIG (reference sequence). Measured with immunoSEQ multiplex PCR; TCRdb has only the in-frame clones, and not every one. The table lists some 50,000 clones, 74% of them singletons. Remarks on this clone: No antigen is known for it.

Cells that had been cultured for roughly 9 days were the source of isolated CD4+ T cells. PCR showed that the person got SARS-CoV-2 infection at some point between March and December 2020. Each participant received a vaccine that was either BNT162b2 or mRNA-1273, given as two doses. Half the medium was swapped for IL-2 medium on days 3 and 7. Sequences were derived from CD4+ T cells from PBMCs cultured without peptide, sampled after COVID-19 vaccination. This receptor was identified in a human donor who had a prior SARS-CoV-2 infection. The V call is TRBV30, the J call TRBJ1-3; no clear D. The CDR3 DNA reads TGTGCCTGGAGTTCTTACTCTGGAAACACCATATATTTT. Protein product: CAWSSYSGNTIYF.